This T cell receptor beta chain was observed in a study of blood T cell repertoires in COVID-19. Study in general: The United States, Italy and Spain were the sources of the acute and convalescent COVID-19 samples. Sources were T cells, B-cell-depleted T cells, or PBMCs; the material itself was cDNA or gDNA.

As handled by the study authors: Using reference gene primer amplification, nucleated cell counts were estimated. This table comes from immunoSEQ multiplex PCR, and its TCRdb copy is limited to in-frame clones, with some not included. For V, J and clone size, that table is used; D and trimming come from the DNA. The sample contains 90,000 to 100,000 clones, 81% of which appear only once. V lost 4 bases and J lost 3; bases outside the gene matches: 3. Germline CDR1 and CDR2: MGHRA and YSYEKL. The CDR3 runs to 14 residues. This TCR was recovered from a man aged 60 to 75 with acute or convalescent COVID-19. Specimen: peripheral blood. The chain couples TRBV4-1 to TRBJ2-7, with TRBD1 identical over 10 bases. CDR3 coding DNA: TGCGCCAGCAGCCGAGGACAGGGGGACTACGAGCAGTACTTC. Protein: CASSRGQGDYEQYF.